The 8 T cell receptor beta chains given below trace back to one sample, sequenced in a study of long-term antiretroviral therapy in people with HIV. Version v3.0 of the immunoSEQ assay was performed at survey level. TCRdb's table, derived via immunoSEQ multiplex PCR, lists solely in-frame clones and lacks some. The sample shows some 29,000 clones, 97% of them seen only once. Sequencing used unsorted PBMCs, obtained 7.6 years after starting antiretroviral therapy. Source of these receptors: a man aged 25-45 years with HIV.

The rearrangement uses TRBV5-1 and TRBJ2-7; 9 positions match TRBD1. In germline, CDR1 is SGHRS, CDR2 YFSETQ. V gave up 5 bases and J gave up 4 bases; unmatched junction bases: 7. CDR3 size: 14 residues. The CDR3 DNA follows: TGCGCCAGCAGTTGGGACAGGGAGACGTACGAGCAGTACTTC. It encodes CASSWDRETYEQYF.

The chain recombines TRBV27 with TRBJ2-7, with TRBD2 matching over 11 bases. CDR1 is MNHEY and CDR2 is SMNVEV in the germline V gene (reference sequence). There are 15 residues in the CDR3. V lost 3 bases to trimming and J lost 6 bases; unmatched junction nucleotides: 7. The CDR3 coding sequence is TGTGCCAGCAGTTTCCAGACTAGCGGGGCCGCCGAGCAGTACTTC. Translating gives CASSFQTSGAAEQYF.

This chain joins TRBV27 and TRBJ2-7, with a weak D call TRBD1 (5 bases). The germline gives CDR1 MNHEY, CDR2 SMNVEV (reference sequence). The CDR3 runs to 13 residues. Trimming stripped 3 bases from V and 5 bases from J, with 11 bases between. DNA for the CDR3: TGTGCCAGCAGTTTGTTAGGGGTTAACGAGCAGTACTTC. Its translation: CASSLLGVNEQYF.

V and J are TRBV5-6 and TRBJ2-3; 13 bases are a match to TRBD2. From germline, CDR1 is SGHDT and CDR2 YYEEEE. The CDR3 covers 18 residues. J lost 6 bases, V lost 1 base, and 11 bases had no gene match. The DNA for the CDR3 is TGTGCCAGCAGCTTGCCCGGGACTAGCGGGATTGTACGCGATACGCAGTATTTT. Its protein is CASSLPGTSGIVRDTQYF.

The chain combines TRBV7-9 with TRBJ1-2, with D hard to call. V was trimmed by 3 bases and J by 8 bases, leaving 13 bases between them. The CDR3 spans 13 residues. The germline gives CDR1 SEHNR, CDR2 FQNEAQ (reference sequence). The CDR3 DNA follows: TGTGCCAGCAGCTTCAGGTTGTTTGACGGCTACACCTTC. As protein: CASSFRLFDGYTF.

The J gene is TRBJ2-1, the V gene TRBV11-3; TRBD2 aligns across 10 bases. The CDR3 loop spans 17 amino acids. The V segment lost 1 base and the J segment 5 bases; nucleotides outside the gene matches: 8. The germline gives CDR1 SGHNT, CDR2 YENEEA. This CDR3 is CASSLGTIAGGNNEQFF. CDR3 nucleotide sequence: TGTGCCAGCAGCTTAGGGACTATAGCGGGGGGAAACAATGAGCAGTTCTTC.

The J gene is TRBJ2-1, the V gene TRBV19; 7 nucleotides line up with TRBD2. The ends lost 11 bases at V and 4 bases at J; junction bases unmatched: 8. This CDR3 contains 13 residues. Germline CDR1 LNHDA, CDR2 SQIVND (reference sequence). The CDR3 DNA reads TGTGCCTGCGGGGGAGCAGTATACAATGAGCAGTTCTTC. Its protein product is CACGGAVYNEQFF.

The chain uses TRBV10-3 and TRBJ1-1, with 10 bases that match TRBD1. J gave up 7 bases and V 4 bases, and 3 bases lay outside the gene matches. The CDR3 is made up of 13 amino acids. Per the germline V gene, CDR1 is ENHRY and CDR2 is SYGVKD. The DNA of the CDR3 is TGTGCCATCAGTGGAGGGGACAGGGGTGAAGCTTTCTTT. Protein product: CAISGGDRGEAFF.